The 29 T cell receptor beta chains below were found in one sample sequenced in a study of cytomegalovirus exposure and HLA in healthy donors. PCR amplification relied on 60 Vbeta primers (plus 13 Jbeta primers). Profiling relied on immunoSEQ multiplex PCR, and the TCRdb table lists in-frame clones only, not all of them. The table records about 160,000 clones, about 86% of them present only once. Sequenced input: PBMCs. The receptor set was obtained from a woman between 18 and 29 years old in good health and CMV-seronegative.

The chain combines TRBV28 with TRBJ2-6; D ambiguous. CDR3 length: 12 amino acids. Germline-derived CDR1 and CDR2 are MDHEN and SYDVKM. V gave up 9 bases and J gave up 0 bases, with 3 bases separating them. In nucleotides, the CDR3 is TGTGCCAGTTACTCTGGGGCCAACGTCCTGACTTTC. It is translated as CASYSGANVLTF.

As for this clone: At one boundary the junction diverges from the germline segment, which might be a read error. CDR3 residues: CSSSLPGTYEQYF. Here the CDR3 DNA reads TGTTCCAGCAGCTTACCGGGGACCTACGAGCAGTACTTC. The chain has TRBV7-9 and TRBJ2-7; D might be TRBD2 (5 bases). Germline assignment: CDR1 SEHNR and CDR2 FQNEAQ (reference sequence). The CDR3 is 13 amino acids.

This chain uses TRBV15 with TRBJ2-1; 10 bases line up with TRBD2. The germline V gene encodes CDR1 LNHNV and CDR2 YYDKDF (reference sequence). Unmatched junction bases numbered 8, after V lost 3 bases and J lost 9 bases. The CDR3 sequence is 15 residues long. In DNA, the CDR3 is TGTGCCACCAGCAGGGGGTCTAGCGGGGGTAGTGAGCAGTTCTTC. Encoded protein: CATSRGSSGGSEQFF.

This chain joins TRBV6-4 and TRBJ2-2; TRBD1 might be the D (6 bases). From germline, CDR1 is MRHNA and CDR2 SNTAGT. The CDR3 runs 15 residues. Trimming cost V 5 bases and J 3 bases, with 13 bases left between them. The CDR3 nucleotides read TGTGCCAGCAGTCCAGGGGATAAGGACACCGGGGAGCTGTTTTTT. This sequence encodes CASSPGDKDTGELFF.

The rearrangement uses TRBV5-6 and TRBJ2-6, with 7 bases fitting TRBD1. V lost 0 bases, J lost 0 bases, and 6 bases stayed unmatched. Germline V gene sequence: CDR1 SGHDT, CDR2 YYEEEE. The CDR3 totals 18 residues. CDR3 amino acids: CASSLVQGVVSGANVLTF. CDR3 nucleotides: TGTGCCAGCAGCTTGGTCCAGGGGGTTGTCTCTGGGGCCAACGTCCTGACTTTC.

The genes are TRBV29-1 and TRBJ1-2, with a tentative D call TRBD1 (5 bases). V was trimmed by 3 bases and J by 4 bases, leaving 9 bases between them. The CDR3 sequence is 12 residues long. Per the germline V gene, CDR1 is SQVTM and CDR2 is ANQGSEA. CDR3 bases: TGCAGCGTTGAGCAGACAGCCTATGGCTACACCTTC. Amino acids: CSVEQTAYGYTF.

The chain is built from TRBV7-9 and TRBJ2-7; possible D gene TRBD2, 5 bases. Germline V gene lookup returns CDR1 SEHNR and CDR2 FQNEAQ (reference sequence). The CDR3 has 14 residues. V lost 3 bases to trimming and J lost 3 bases, with 12 bases between them. The DNA for the CDR3 is TGTGCCAGCAGCTTGGGCGGGTATTTCTACGAGCAGTACTTC. Protein sequence: CASSLGGYFYEQYF.

The chain links TRBV6-7 to TRBJ2-1; 7 bases match TRBD1. TRBV6-7 is annotated as an ORF whose role is uncertain. Trimming at V came to 8 bases and at J to 1 base, leaving 8 bases not matched to a gene. The CDR3 length is 15 residues. In DNA form, the CDR3 reads TGTGCCAGCTGGGACAGAGGGATGTCCTACAATGAGCAGTTCTTC. Translating it yields CASWDRGMSYNEQFF.

This clone was detected only a few times. The chain couples TRBV6-5 to TRBJ1-1, with D possibly being TRBD1 (5 bases). The germline CDR1 and CDR2 sequences are MNHEY and SVGAGI. CDR3 size: 16 residues. V lost 2 bases to trimming and J lost 1 base, with 14 bases between them. CDR3 in amino acids: CASSYPRAGGNTEAFF. The CDR3 nucleotides are TGTGCCAGCAGTTACCCACGGGCGGGGGGGAACACTGAAGCTTTCTTT.

CDR3 DNA: TGCGCCAGCAGCCGAGGACTAGCGGGAGGGTGGTCCTACGAGCAGTACTTC. It translates to CASSRGLAGGWSYEQYF. This chain connects TRBV4-1 to TRBJ2-7; 15 nucleotides match TRBD2. CDR3 length: 17 residues. The germline V gene encodes CDR1 MGHRA and CDR2 YSYEKL. V lost 4 bases to trimming and J lost 1 base; unmatched junction nucleotides: 5.

The chain has TRBV9 and TRBJ2-1, with 10 bases matching TRBD2. Germline-derived CDR1 and CDR2 are SGDLS and YYNGEE. Losses at the gene ends were 2 bases for V and 7 bases for J; bases not matched to a gene: 3. The CDR3 contains 14 residues. The CDR3 sequence is CASSVSGGSNEQFF. CDR3 bases: TGTGCCAGCAGCGTTAGCGGGGGGAGTAATGAGCAGTTCTTC.

V usage is TRBV9 and J usage is TRBJ1-4; TRBD1 matches at 9 bases. After removal of 4 bases from V and 8 bases from J, the junction contained 9 bases not matched to a gene. Germline-derived CDR1 and CDR2 are SGDLS and YYNGEE. This CDR3 spans 15 amino acids. This chain's CDR3 is CASSSWTGANEKLFF. CDR3 nucleotide sequence: TGTGCCAGCAGCTCCTGGACAGGGGCAAACGAAAAACTGTTTTTT. The full variable domain, completed using reference TRBV9 and TRBJ1-4, is DSGVTQTPKHLITATGQRVTLRCSPRSGDLSVYWYQQSLDQGLQFLIQYYNGEERAKGNILERFSAQQFPDLHSELNLSSLELGDSALYFCASSSWTGANEKLFFGSGTQLSVL.

The CDR3 sequence: CASSYSGTSGTGELFF. In DNA, the CDR3 is TGTGCCAGCAGTTACTCGGGGACTAGCGGGACCGGGGAGCTGTTTTTT. V and J are TRBV6-5 and TRBJ2-2; 12 nucleotides align to TRBD2. V shed 0 bases, J shed 5 bases, and the junction held 1 base outside the gene matches. Looked up from germline, CDR1 is MNHEY and CDR2 is SVGAGI. The CDR3 loop spans 16 amino acids.

About this clone itself: A junction boundary mismatches the germline segment, possibly from a read error. The chain uses TRBV7-9 and TRBJ1-3, with D possibly TRBD1 on 5 matching bases. CDR1 SEHNR and CDR2 FQNEAQ come from the germline V gene (reference sequence). CDR3 length: 15 amino acids. The CDR3 loop is CSSSARGSSGNTIYF. As DNA, the CDR3 is TGTTCCAGCAGCGCACGGGGGTCCTCTGGAAACACCATATATTTT.

The chain combines TRBV28 with TRBJ2-7, with TRBD1 identical over 8 bases. CDR1 MDHEN and CDR2 SYDVKM come from the germline V gene. The CDR3 is 10 residues long. CDR3 DNA: TGTGTGCAGACAGGGGACGAGCAGTACTTC. This translates into CVQTGDEQYF.

The chain uses TRBV7-9 and TRBJ2-1; 10 nucleotides agree with TRBD2. The V and J ends lost 4 bases and 4 bases, in that order; junction bases with no gene match: 7. The CDR3 totals 16 residues. Per germline, CDR1 SEHNR and CDR2 FQNEAQ (reference sequence). Here the CDR3 DNA reads TGTGCCAGCAGCTGGGCTAGCGGGAGTACATACAATGAGCAGTTCTTC. Translating it yields CASSWASGSTYNEQFF.

The chain has TRBV7-2 and TRBJ1-1, with 10 nucleotides matching TRBD1. This CDR3 has 14 amino acids. CDR1 SGHTA and CDR2 FQGNSA come from the germline V gene. Trimming cost V 5 bases and J 5 bases; bases outside gene matches: 5. The CDR3 DNA follows: TGTGCCAGCAGCAAGGACAGGGGGTCAACTGAAGCTTTCTTT. Translating it yields CASSKDRGSTEAFF.

This chain connects TRBV9 to TRBJ2-3; the match to TRBD2 covers 8 bases. The junction had 5 bases not matched to a gene; V was cut back by 0 bases and J by 2 bases. Germline CDR1 reads SGDLS; CDR2 reads YYNGEE. The length of the CDR3 is 16 residues. The CDR3 DNA is TGTGCCAGCAGCGTAGCAGCGGGGGACCACACAGATACGCAGTATTTT. Protein: CASSVAAGDHTDTQYF. The whole variable domain, remainder taken from reference TRBV9 and TRBJ2-3, is DSGVTQTPKHLITATGQRVTLRCSPRSGDLSVYWYQQSLDQGLQFLIQYYNGEERAKGNILERFSAQQFPDLHSELNLSSLELGDSALYFCASSVAAGDHTDTQYFGPGTRLTVL.

This clone was recorded once. The chain joins TRBV6-1 to TRBJ1-1; D may be TRBD1 (6 bases). CDR3 size: 14 residues. Per the germline V gene, CDR1 is MNHNS and CDR2 is SASEGT. The germline V and J ends were trimmed by 5 bases and 5 bases, with 15 bases remaining between them. The CDR3 DNA reads as TGTGCCAGCAGTCCCTATGGACAGCCTACTGAAGCTTTCTTT. Amino acids: CASSPYGQPTEAFF.

The V and J genes are TRBV7-6 and TRBJ1-1, with D maybe TRBD1 (5 bases). Germline CDR1 SGHVS, CDR2 FNYEAQ. The length of the CDR3 is 14 residues. V gave up 6 bases and J gave up 0 bases, with 11 bases separating them. CDR3 region: CASRTGGLNTEAFF. For the CDR3, the DNA is TGTGCCAGCAGGACGGGGGGATTGAACACTGAAGCTTTCTTT.

This clone was seen a few times. The J gene is TRBJ1-5, the V gene TRBV18, with 7 bases matching TRBD1. Germline loops: CDR1 KGHSH, CDR2 LQKENI. The trim removed 0 bases at V and 7 bases at J, leaving 9 bases unmatched. This CDR3 comprises 16 residues. CDR3 amino acids: CASSPPSGQKGQPQHF. The CDR3 bases are TGTGCCAGCTCACCACCTTCGGGACAGAAGGGCCAGCCCCAGCATTTT.

The chain recombines TRBV2 with TRBJ1-5, with D perhaps matching TRBD1 (6 bases). Between the trimmed V and J ends, which lost 11 bases and 7 bases, there was a span of 21 bases. Per germline, CDR1 SNHLY and CDR2 FYNNEI. This CDR3 spans 14 amino acids. The CDR3 sequence: CASRGGSAGQPQHF. For the CDR3, the DNA is TGTGCCTCCCGCGGGGGCTCTGCGGGACAGCCCCAGCATTTT.

The chain links TRBV18 to TRBJ2-7, with a tentative D call TRBD1 (6 bases). Germline V CDR1 and CDR2: KGHSH, LQKENI. V lost 4 bases and J 3 bases, leaving 10 bases between the germline ends. The CDR3 loop spans 13 amino acids. The CDR3 DNA reads as TGTGCCAGCTCACAGGGGGTAGGCTACGAGCAGTACTTC. Protein: CASSQGVGYEQYF.

This clone has only a few counts. The chain couples TRBV7-9 to TRBJ1-4; weak D call: TRBD1 (5 bases). CDR3 length: 16 residues. CDR1 and CDR2 from the germline V gene are SEHNR and FQNEAQ (reference sequence). The ends were cut back, 1 base at V and 5 bases at J, with 14 bases in the middle. The CDR3 loop is CASSLVVGGVNEKLFF. The CDR3 nucleotides read TGTGCCAGCAGCTTAGTGGTCGGGGGGGTGAATGAAAAACTGTTTTTT.

J is TRBJ2-3 and V is TRBV5-1; 9 nucleotides line up with TRBD2. CDR1 is SGHRS and CDR2 is YFSETQ in the germline V gene. Unmatched junction bases numbered 11, after V lost 3 bases and J lost 3 bases. This CDR3 is built from 17 residues. CDR3 sequence (DNA): TGCGCCAGCAGCTCCTCAAGACTAGCGGTGACGACAGATACGCAGTATTTT. Translation gives CASSSSRLAVTTDTQYF. The complete variable domain, with remaining parts taken from reference TRBV5-1 and TRBJ2-3, reads KAGVTQTPRYLIKTRGQQVTLSCSPISGHRSVSWYQQTPGQGLQFLFEYFSETQRNKGNFPGRFSGRQFSNSRSEMNVSTLELGDSALYLCASSSSRLAVTTDTQYFGPGTRLTVL.

V and J are TRBV6-6 and TRBJ1-1, with 8 bases identical to TRBD1. The CDR3 contains 16 residues. Trimming at V came to 2 bases and at J to 6 bases, leaving 11 bases not matched to a gene. Germline loops: CDR1 MNHNY, CDR2 SVGAGI (reference sequence). CDR3 sequence: CASSYKGQGSKAEAFF. In DNA form, the CDR3 reads TGTGCCAGCAGTTACAAAGGACAGGGCTCAAAAGCTGAAGCTTTCTTT.

V gene TRBV6-4 combines with J gene TRBJ1-1, with no clear D. V shed 3 bases and J shed 5 bases, with 19 bases lying between them. CDR1 and CDR2 from the germline V gene are MRHNA and SNTAGT. The CDR3 is made up of 16 amino acids. CDR3 residues: CASSENQDSRRTEAFF. In DNA form, the CDR3 reads TGTGCCAGCAGTGAAAATCAAGACTCCCGGCGTACTGAAGCTTTCTTT.

The chain couples TRBV29-1 to TRBJ1-6, with 9 nucleotides matching TRBD1. This CDR3 spans 13 amino acids. V shed 6 bases and J 5 bases; nucleotides not matched to a gene: 2. Germline V lookup: CDR1 SQVTM, CDR2 ANQGSEA. For the CDR3, the DNA is TGCAGCGTAAGGACAGGGGATAATTCACCCCTCCACTTT. Translating gives CSVRTGDNSPLHF. The variable domain in full, completed from reference TRBV29-1 and TRBJ1-6, reads SAVISQKPSRDICQRGTSLTIQCQVDSQVTMMFWYRQQPGQSLTLIATANQGSEATYESGFVIDKFPISRPNLTFSTLTVSNMSPEDSSIYLCSVRTGDNSPLHFGNGTRLTVT.

For this clone: The same CDR3 also results from other DNA sequences found in this sample. The CDR3 region is CASSLGTGVNTEAFF. The CDR3 coding sequence is TGCGCCAGCAGCTTAGGGACGGGGGTCAACACTGAAGCTTTCTTT. This sequence joins TRBV5-1 and TRBJ1-1, with D perhaps TRBD1 (5 bases). Trimming pared 2 bases from V and 2 bases from J, leaving 13 bases between. The CDR3 loop spans 15 amino acids. CDR1 is SGHRS, CDR2 YFSETQ, per germline.